Listed below are T cell receptor beta chains from one sample, sequenced in a study of beta chain features in type 1 diabetes. This table comes from immunoSEQ multiplex PCR, and its TCRdb copy is limited to in-frame clones, with some not included. The sample lists approximately 150,000 clones, 9% to 10% occurring once. Specimen: central memory CD4+ T cells from blood. The source of these receptors is a woman younger than 35 in good health. Both conserved end residues are part of each CDR3. A D gene is named only where the DNA matches it firmly. Clone sizes are given selectively: once, few, many, or a class where the clone is expanded.

TRBJ2-1 | - | TRBV19 | TRBD2 | TGTGCCAGTAGTGCCGGATGGGGGGGCAATGAGCAGTTCTTC | CASSAGWGGNEQFF
TRBJ2-3 | few | TRBV7-2 | - | TGTGCCAGCAGCTTGGAGTCAGGGAGCACAGATACGCAGTATTTT | CASSLESGSTDTQYF
TRBJ2-7 | - | TRBV4-2 | TRBD2 | TGTGCCAGCAGCCAAGATCGTCCTAGCGGGACCCTCTCCTACGAGCAGTACTTC | CASSQDRPSGTLSYEQYF
TRBJ2-2 | - | TRBV11-2 | TRBD1 | TGTGCCAGCAGCTTGATACAGGGGGCAATCGGGGAGCTGTTTTTT | CASSLIQGAIGELFF
TRBJ2-7 | - | TRBV30 | - | TGTGCCTGGGAAACGGGTGGCGGAAGCTCCTACGAGCAGTACTTC | CAWETGGGSSYEQYF
TRBJ1-1 | few | TRBV7-2 | - | TGTGCCAGCAGCCCGAGGGGGGGACACTTGGACCTTGAAGCTTTCTTT | CASSPRGGHLDLEAFF
TRBJ2-4 | few | TRBV19 | - | TGTGCCAGTAGTATAATCGTTAGCGGTGGGAACATTCAGTACTTC | CASSIIVSGGNIQYF
TRBJ2-3 | few | TRBV10-3 | - | TGTGCCACGGAGGGGCCTAGCACAGATACGCAGTATTTT | CATEGPSTDTQYF
TRBJ2-1 | - | TRBV5-1 | - | TGCGCCAGCAGTTCCCTTCGAGGAGCTGACAATGAGCAGTTCTTC | CASSSLRGADNEQFF
TRBJ2-1 | - | TRBV7-2 | TRBD2 | TGTGCCAGCAGCTTCGGGACTAAAGATGCGAAGTTCTTC | CASSFGTKDAKFF
TRBJ2-3 | - | TRBV11-2 | - | TGTGCCAGCAGCCAATCGGGGGATAACACAGATACGCAGTATTTT | CASSQSGDNTDTQYF
TRBJ2-7 | few | TRBV10-3 | TRBD2 | TGTGCCATCAGTGAGGCGGGAGGGCCAGACGAGCAGTACTTC | CAISEAGGPDEQYF
TRBJ1-6 | - | TRBV29-1 | - | TGCAGCGTTGCTAACTCCTATAATTCACCCCTCCACTTT | CSVANSYNSPLHF
TRBJ1-5 | - | TRBV7-2 | - | TGTGCCAGCAGCCTTGGACACTTAAGCAATCAGCCCCAGCGTTTT | CASSLGHLSNQPQRF
TRBJ1-4 | few | TRBV6-1 | - | TGTGCCAGCAGAGCGACCGTAGCGGCTAATGAAAAACTGTTTTTT | CASRATVAANEKLFF
TRBJ1-3 | few | TRBV5-1 | - | TGCGCCAGCAGCCCCATGCCCGGGGGCTCTGGAAACACCATATATTTT | CASSPMPGGSGNTIYF
TRBJ2-2 | many | TRBV5-1 | TRBD2 | TGCGCCAGCGGACTCCGGACTTCACATCTTCGTGGGGGAGGGAGCACCGGGGAGCTGTTTTTT | CASGLRTSHLRGGGSTGELFF
TRBJ1-2 | - | TRBV7-8 | TRBD1 | TGTGCCAGCAGCTTAGATGGGCGGGGACAGCGTAACTATGGCTACACCTTC | CASSLDGRGQRNYGYTF
TRBJ1-2 | many | TRBV4-2 | TRBD1 | TGTGCCAGCAGCCAAGGAGGGACAGGGCTAGCCTATGGCTACACCTTC | CASSQGGTGLAYGYTF
TRBJ1-1 | few | TRBV18 | TRBD1 | TGTGCCAGCTCACTAGGGACAGGGGAAAGAGCTTTCTTT | CASSLGTGERAFF
TRBJ2-1 | - | TRBV2 | TRBD2 | TGTGCCAGCAGTCGGGGGCGGATAAGCGGGGGTTACAATGAGCAGTTCTTC | CASSRGRISGGYNEQFF
TRBJ1-1 | few | TRBV19 | - | TGTGCCAGTACCAGACAGGACCTGAACACTGAAGCTTTCTTT | CASTRQDLNTEAFF
TRBJ2-3 | - | TRBV19 | - | TGTGCCAGTAGGGACCGGGGGAGCACAGATACGCAGTATTTT | CASRDRGSTDTQYF
TRBJ1-2 | few | TRBV5-1 | - | TGCGCCAGCAGCTTGGATCTGGGGCGCGGAGGCTACACCTTC | CASSLDLGRGGYTF
TRBJ2-1 | few | TRBV2 | TRBD2 | TGTGCCAGCAGCCGCGGGAGGCCCTCCTACAATGAGCAGTTCTTC | CASSRGRPSYNEQFF
TRBJ1-1 | few | TRBV7-9 | TRBD1 | TGTGCCAGCAGCCCAAAGGGGCAGGGGGGAGGCACTGAAGCTTTCTTT | CASSPKGQGGGTEAFF
TRBJ2-7 | - | TRBV6-5 | TRBD1 | TGTGCCAGCAGCTACTCAGGGACAGGGAACCCCTACGAGCAGTACTTC | CASSYSGTGNPYEQYF
TRBJ2-7 | few | TRBV4-3 | - | TGCGCCAGCAGCCAAGAAGTAAGGCTAGCGAGGAGCTTC | CASSQEVRLARSF
TRBJ2-1 | - | TRBV27 | TRBD2 | TGTGCCAGCAGTTCTGGTTCCGAGGTTAAGCGGGGTACAATGAGGCAGTTCTTC | CASSSGSEVKRGTMRQFF
TRBJ2-1 | few | TRBV6-5 | TRBD2 | TGTGCCAGCAGTTACGCCGGACTGAGCGGGAGGGGCGAGCAGTTCTTC | CASSYAGLSGRGEQFF
TRBJ2-5 | - | TRBV6-6 | - | TGTGCCAGCAGGGAGCAGTCCCAAGAGACCCAGTACTTC | CASREQSQETQYF
TRBJ1-1 | few | TRBV19 | - | TGTGCCAGTAGTATTCGAGGGATTAACACTGAAGCTTTCTTT | CASSIRGINTEAFF
TRBJ2-5 | - | TRBV6-6 | TRBD1 | TGTGCCAGCAGCAAGGGGGCCCGGGAGACCCAGTACTTC | CASSKGARETQYF
TRBJ2-3 | - | TRBV2 | TRBD1 | TGTGCCAGCAGATTACAGGGGGATACGCAGTATTTT | CASRLQGDTQYF
TRBJ1-2 | - | TRBV7-9 | - | TGTGCCAGCAGCTCCGTTGTGGGCTACACCTTC | CASSSVVGYTF
TRBJ1-3 | - | TRBV6-1 | - | TGTGCCAGCAGTTCCCGGGACTCAGGGAGGAACACCATATATTTT | CASSSRDSGRNTIYF
TRBJ1-4 | few | TRBV5-6 | - | TGTGCCAGCGCGTCGGGTGACGATGGAAAACTGTTTTTT | CASASGDDGKLFF
TRBJ1-5 | few | TRBV5-1 | - | TGCGCCAGCAGCTTGGAGCCCCAGGGCCCCCTAAACAATCAGCCCCAGCATTTT | CASSLEPQGPLNNQPQHF
TRBJ1-1 | few | TRBV18 | TRBD1 | TGTGCCAGCTCACCACTTCAGGGGGCGGGCACTGAAGCTTTCTTT | CASSPLQGAGTEAFF
TRBJ2-7 | - | TRBV5-1 | - | TGCGCCAGCAGCTTAGCCGGACAGCTCTACGAGCAGTACTTC | CASSLAGQLYEQYF
TRBJ1-2 | few | TRBV7-9 | TRBD1 | TGTGCCTCTAACATACAGGGACAGGGCTATGGCTACACCTTC | CASNIQGQGYGYTF
TRBJ2-1 | - | TRBV11-2 | TRBD2 | TGTGCCAGCAGCTTACGGAGCGGGGGGGCTTACAATGAGCAGTTCTTC | CASSLRSGGAYNEQFF
TRBJ2-7 | few | TRBV5-1 | - | TGCGCCAGCAGCTTGGGACAGGCGGCCCACGAGCAGTACTTC | CASSLGQAAHEQYF
TRBJ1-1 | - | TRBV7-9 | - | TGTGCCAGCAGCTCAGGGGCCGTATTGAACACTGAAGCTTTCTTT | CASSSGAVLNTEAFF
TRBJ2-1 | - | TRBV5-4 | TRBD1 | TGTGCCAGCAGCTTAACAGGGGACAATGAGCAGTTCTTC | CASSLTGDNEQFF
TRBJ2-4 | - | TRBV5-1 | TRBD2 | TGCGCCAGCAGCACCGGGGAGGGGATAACCAAAAACATTCAGTACTTC | CASSTGEGITKNIQYF
TRBJ2-5 | - | TRBV30 | - | TGTGCCTGGAGGGGTCAGGGGAACCAAGAGACCCAGTACTTC | CAWRGQGNQETQYF
TRBJ2-7 | - | TRBV11-2 | TRBD2 | TGTGCCAGCAGCTTAGCGAGGGGACTACAGTACGAGCAGTACTTC | CASSLARGLQYEQYF
TRBJ2-1 | - | TRBV6-1 | TRBD1 | TGTGCCAGCAGACAGGGGGGTTCAGCCAATGAGCAGTTCTTC | CASRQGGSANEQFF
TRBJ1-5 | few | TRBV6-5 | - | TGTGCCAGCAGTTACGGTATCCCAGGGAGCAATCAGCCCCAGCATTTT | CASSYGIPGSNQPQHF
TRBJ1-2 | - | TRBV4-1 | - | TGCGCCAGCAGCCAAGATCAGGGGCTACGGGATGGCTACACCTTC | CASSQDQGLRDGYTF
TRBJ1-1 | - | TRBV5-1 | - | TGCGCCAGCAGCTCACCGGTTACAGGCCTAATGAACACTGAAGCTTTCTTT | CASSSPVTGLMNTEAFF
TRBJ1-4 | many | TRBV4-1 | - | TGCGCCAGCAGCCAAGCGGTTAATAATGAAAAACTGTTTTTT | CASSQAVNNEKLFF
TRBJ2-2 | - | TRBV30 | - | TGTGCCTGGAGTGTGTTGCAGGGTGATGCCGGGGAGCTGTTTTTT | CAWSVLQGDAGELFF
TRBJ1-5 | - | TRBV7-2 | - | TGTGCCAGCAGCACCTGGACGACAGGTGGTCAGCCCCAGCATTTT | CASSTWTTGGQPQHF
TRBJ2-1 | few | TRBV2 | - | TGTGCCAGCAGTACAGGGAATAATGAGCAGTTCTTC | CASSTGNNEQFF
TRBJ1-3 | - | TRBV9 | - | TGTGCCAGCAGCGTATCCTTCCCGGGAAACACCATATATTTT | CASSVSFPGNTIYF
TRBJ2-6 | - | TRBV19 | TRBD1 | TGTGCCAGCGACCCCGGGACAGGGATGGCCGGGGCCAACGTCCTGACTTTC | CASDPGTGMAGANVLTF
TRBJ1-5 | few | TRBV29-1 | - | TGCAGCGTTCATTTGGGGCCCAATCAGCCCCAGCATTTT | CSVHLGPNQPQHF